These T cell receptor beta chains were read from a single sample in a study of cytomegalovirus exposure and HLA in healthy donors. The protocol was immunoSEQ multiplex PCR, while the TCRdb copy is restricted to in-frame clones and leaves out a portion. This table holds 170,000 or so clones, about three quarters found once. Sequenced material: PBMCs. The receptors derive from a woman in her twenties or thirties in good health and CMV-seronegative. CDR3s include the opening cysteine and the closing phenylalanine or tryptophan. Each record gives: V gene, J gene, D gene, clone size, CDR3 protein, CDR3 DNA. D genes are given only for firm matches. Clone size, where shown, is once, few, many, or a class for clones that have expanded.

V gene: TRBV7-8; J gene: TRBJ2-1; D gene: -; clone size: -; CDR3 protein: CASSLAEGGKQFF; CDR3 DNA: TGTGCCAGCAGCTTAGCAGAGGGGGGGAAGCAGTTCTTC
V gene: TRBV5-1; J gene: TRBJ1-1; D gene: -; clone size: -; CDR3 protein: CASSLAVNTEAFF; CDR3 DNA: TGCGCCAGCAGCTTGGCAGTGAACACTGAAGCTTTCTTT
V gene: TRBV19; J gene: TRBJ2-5; D gene: -; clone size: -; CDR3 protein: CASSFDAAQGGETQYF; CDR3 DNA: TGTGCCAGTAGTTTCGATGCAGCCCAGGGTGGAGAGACCCAGTACTTC
V gene: TRBV5-1; J gene: TRBJ2-7; D gene: -; clone size: once; CDR3 protein: CASSFDSYEQYF; CDR3 DNA: TGCGCCAGCAGCTTTGACAGCTACGAGCAGTACTTC
V gene: TRBV30; J gene: TRBJ1-2; D gene: -; clone size: -; CDR3 protein: CAWKEQGVGGYGYTF; CDR3 DNA: TGTGCCTGGAAGGAACAGGGCGTTGGGGGCTATGGCTACACCTTC
V gene: TRBV9; J gene: TRBJ1-5; D gene: TRBD1; clone size: -; CDR3 protein: CASSGTGNQPQHF; CDR3 DNA: TGTGCCAGCAGCGGGACAGGGAATCAGCCCCAGCATTTT
V gene: TRBV6-1; J gene: TRBJ2-3; D gene: -; clone size: -; CDR3 protein: CASSEEGWADTQYF; CDR3 DNA: TGTGCCAGCAGTGAAGAGGGGTGGGCGGATACGCAGTATTTT
V gene: TRBV28; J gene: TRBJ1-5; D gene: -; clone size: -; CDR3 protein: CANSGTLNQPQHF; CDR3 DNA: TGTGCCAACTCCGGGACACTTAATCAGCCCCAGCATTTT
V gene: TRBV9; J gene: TRBJ2-1; D gene: -; clone size: -; CDR3 protein: CASSGDYNEQFF; CDR3 DNA: TGTGCCAGCAGCGGAGACTACAATGAGCAGTTCTTC
V gene: TRBV7-2; J gene: TRBJ2-7; D gene: -; clone size: -; CDR3 protein: CASSPARRGAGEQYF; CDR3 DNA: TGTGCCAGCAGCCCAGCACGACGGGGGGCCGGCGAGCAGTACTTC
V gene: TRBV9; J gene: TRBJ1-1; D gene: -; clone size: few; CDR3 protein: CASSPWGDEAFF; CDR3 DNA: TGTGCCAGCAGCCCCTGGGGGGACGAAGCTTTCTTT
V gene: TRBV5-1; J gene: TRBJ1-1; D gene: -; clone size: -; CDR3 protein: CASSTGNTEAFF; CDR3 DNA: TGCGCCAGCAGCACAGGGAACACTGAAGCTTTCTTT